The clone carrying this T cell receptor (beta chain) was seen only once. What it binds is not known. This record belongs to a study of vaccination and CD4 T cells after COVID-19. Study summary: Six males and four females, two of them Hispanic, were enrolled as convalescents. Two doses of either BNT162b2 or mRNA-1273 vaccine were given to participants. Post-vaccine sampling followed dose two by a median about 69 days (range 14 to 241).

Scientists ran DNA taken from cultured CD4+ T cells through the Oncomine TCR Beta short-read assay for sequencing. Cultured CD4+ T cells were the source of extracted genomic DNA. TCRdb ran MiXCR on the PCR reads and lists one entry per CDR3 protein. The profile shows over 12,000 distinct CDR3 sequences, around 64% of them singletons. Documented treatment: roughly nine-day PBMC culture with coronavirus spike peptide pools or control peptides (ViraFEST assay). The length of the CDR3 is 13 residues. V trimming: 3 bases; J trimming: 3 bases; junction bases outside the gene matches: 0. Germline V CDR1 and CDR2: DFQATT, SNEGSKA (reference sequence).

The sample consisted of CD4+ T cells from blood, cultured in vitro. This sequence joins TRBV20-1 and TRBJ2-7, with TRBD2 matching over 12 bases. The origin of this receptor is a human donor who had recovered from COVID-19. The CDR3 is CSARTSGSYEQYF. The CDR3 DNA sequence: TGCAGTGCTAGGACTAGCGGGAGCTACGAGCAGTACTTC.